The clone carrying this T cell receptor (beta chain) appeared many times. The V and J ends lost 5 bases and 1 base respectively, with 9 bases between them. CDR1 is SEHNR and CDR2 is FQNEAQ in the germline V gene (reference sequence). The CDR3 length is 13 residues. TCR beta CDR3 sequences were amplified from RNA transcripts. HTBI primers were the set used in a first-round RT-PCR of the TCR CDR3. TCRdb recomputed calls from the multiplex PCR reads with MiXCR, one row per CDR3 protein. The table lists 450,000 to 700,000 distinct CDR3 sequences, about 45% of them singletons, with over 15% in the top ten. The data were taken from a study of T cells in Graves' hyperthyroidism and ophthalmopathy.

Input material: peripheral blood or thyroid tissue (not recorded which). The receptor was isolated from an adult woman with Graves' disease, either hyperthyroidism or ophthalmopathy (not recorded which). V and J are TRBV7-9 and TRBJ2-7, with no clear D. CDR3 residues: CASSPGGSYEQYF. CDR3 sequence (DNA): TGTGCCAGCAGCCCCGGTGGATCCTACGAGCAGTACTTC.